Here is one T cell receptor beta chain with its context. Its target antigen remains unknown. The record has no base qualities; no much larger clone is one base away. The data stem from a study of blood T cells in healthy people across ages (dated by TCRdb to about 2015). General notes on the study: In model experiments, template switching captured about one uniquely barcoded TCR beta cDNA molecule for every two T cells. Using deep sequencing normalized with unique cDNA molecular identifiers, the study measured how TCR beta repertoire diversity changes with age. The donors were split into four age groups: young (average around 17 years), middle-aged (roughly 42), aged (roughly 65) and long-lived (approximately 80). To avoid experimental bias, donors of different ages were randomly spread across the sequencing lanes. Two additional independent replicas of 1 million unique cDNA reads from the same blood draw were analyzed for two donors (one aged 18 to 29 and one aged 80 or older).

The roughly 38 donors, aged 6 to 90 years, were systemically healthy Caucasian individuals from Russia. Each donor gave ten milliliters of peripheral blood, drawn into EDTA-treated Vacutainer tubes. Ficoll-Paque density-gradient centrifugation was used to isolate PBMCs, with at least 7 million per sample. Trizol reagent was used to extract total RNA from PBMCs, with at least 5 micrograms per sample. For every donor, an aliquot of PBMCs went through flow cytometry to measure the percentages of naive CD45RAhigh/CD27high T cells. The library was produced with 5' RACE. The instrument was an Illumina HiSeq 2500. A second PCR of roughly 6 to 11 cycles was run with a J-beta primer mix and a sample-barcoded 5' primer. A unique molecular identifier was introduced onto each TCR beta cDNA molecule by a template-switch 5' adaptor carrying 12 random nucleotides. At least 3 million CDR3-containing paired-end reads were obtained from each sample. All of the RNA was converted into first-strand cDNA using the Mint cDNA synthesis kit, with a TRBC-specific oligonucleotide serving as the primer. All cDNA was treated with uracil-DNA glycosylase and then went through a first 18-cycle PCR with the universal primers M1SS and BC2_uni_R. In the original analysis: For normalization, 1 million high-quality reads, each with a distinct molecular identifier, were randomly selected from each sample. Reads with shared molecular identifiers were discarded instead of being binned into consensus sequences. MiTCR, run with a Q25 quality threshold and the strictest error-elimination algorithm, handled CDR3 identification, clonotype clustering and error correction. A nonparametric unseen species model with Euler transformation was used to estimate lower-bound total TCR beta diversity. TCRdb cleaned the public reads at Q25 with fastp, built clones with MiXCR and kept in-frame beta chains. CDR3 protein sequences are deduplicated, and each keeps its most common genes and DNA. The V and J calls reflect TCRdb's pipeline rather than the authors' work. Recorded for this sample are about 1,400,000 distinct CDR3 sequences; approximately 60% of them occurred a single time. Over 6.5% of the sample comes from the top ten.

Here is what the overall study found, with its caveats: Bulk unsorted PBMC profiling prevented conclusive comparison of naive and antigen-experienced compartments. The long-lived group showed more naive CD4+ T cells, fewer expanded clones and increased TCR diversity than the aged group, suggesting age selection. Observed TCR beta diversity per million T cells fell roughly linearly with age, and a significant reduction was already apparent by age about 43. A strong correlation was found between observed TCR beta diversity and the percentage of naive T cells measured by flow cytometry. Estimates of total diversity from one million sequenced T cells were regarded as lower bounds and underestimates. Because donor CMV infection status was unknown, age-related changes in expanded clonotypes were potentially confounded.

The CDR3 starts with the cysteine, ends with the phenylalanine, and has 14 residues. The entry retains the CDR3 DNA only, 42 bases that are in frame from base 1. V gives up 6 bases and J gives up 7 bases, and the segment between their germline ends measures 16 bases. Recombination joined TRBV12-3 or TRBV12-4 with TRBJ2-1; TRBD1 could be the D gene, as 6 bases match. The sample taken for sequencing was blood. The TCR sequence derives from a man between 18 and 35 years old in good health. At the DNA level, the sequence is TGTGCCAGCAGCCCATGGGACATTGCGAATGAGCAGTTCTTC. It translates as CASSPWDIANEQFF.